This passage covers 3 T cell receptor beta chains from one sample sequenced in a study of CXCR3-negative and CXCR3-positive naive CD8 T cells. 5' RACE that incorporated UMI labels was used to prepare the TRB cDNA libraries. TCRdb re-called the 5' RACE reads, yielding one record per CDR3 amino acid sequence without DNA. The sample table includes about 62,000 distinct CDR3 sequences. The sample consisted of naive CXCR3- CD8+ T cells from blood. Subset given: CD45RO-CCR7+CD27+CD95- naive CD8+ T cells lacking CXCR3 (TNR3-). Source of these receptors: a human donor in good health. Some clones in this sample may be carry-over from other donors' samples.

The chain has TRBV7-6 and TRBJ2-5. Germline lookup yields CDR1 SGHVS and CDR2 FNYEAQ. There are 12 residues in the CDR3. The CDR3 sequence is CASSTLVETQYF.

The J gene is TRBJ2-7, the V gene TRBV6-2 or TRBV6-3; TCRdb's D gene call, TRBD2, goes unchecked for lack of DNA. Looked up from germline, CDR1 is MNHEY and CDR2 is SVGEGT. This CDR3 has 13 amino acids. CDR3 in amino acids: CASSYGREGEQYF.

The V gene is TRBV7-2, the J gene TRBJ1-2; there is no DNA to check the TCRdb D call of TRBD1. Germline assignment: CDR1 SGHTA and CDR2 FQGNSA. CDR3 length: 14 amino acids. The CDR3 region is CASSYVRESDGYTF.